In this sample, the clone carrying this T cell receptor (beta chain) turned up a few times. The data stem from a study of blood T cell repertoires in COVID-19. Study-wide context: Both acute and convalescent COVID-19 samples were obtained from the United States, Italy and Spain. Nucleic acid was either cDNA or gDNA, and it came from T cells, B-cell-depleted T cells, or PBMCs.

CDR1 LGHDT and CDR2 YNNKEL come from the germline V gene (reference sequence). V was pared by 2 bases and J by 4 bases, with 17 bases between. The CDR3 length is 16 residues. Source study methods: Amplification of reference gene primers provided the estimated nucleated cell counts. The protocol was immunoSEQ multiplex PCR, while the TCRdb copy is restricted to in-frame clones and leaves out a portion. V, J and clone size are taken as reported in that table, and D and trimming were inferred from the DNA itself. The sample holds 60,000 to 70,000 clones, 65% to 90% seen once. The chain combines TRBV3-1 (or the pseudogene TRBV3-2) with TRBJ1-1; D is ambiguous. The sequencing sample was made of peripheral blood. The TCR was taken from a man aged 60 to 75 with acute or convalescent COVID-19. The CDR3 loop is CASSQTSLRAATEAFF. The CDR3 coding sequence is TGTGCCAGCAGCCAAACTTCCCTGAGGGCGGCCACTGAAGCTTTCTTT.